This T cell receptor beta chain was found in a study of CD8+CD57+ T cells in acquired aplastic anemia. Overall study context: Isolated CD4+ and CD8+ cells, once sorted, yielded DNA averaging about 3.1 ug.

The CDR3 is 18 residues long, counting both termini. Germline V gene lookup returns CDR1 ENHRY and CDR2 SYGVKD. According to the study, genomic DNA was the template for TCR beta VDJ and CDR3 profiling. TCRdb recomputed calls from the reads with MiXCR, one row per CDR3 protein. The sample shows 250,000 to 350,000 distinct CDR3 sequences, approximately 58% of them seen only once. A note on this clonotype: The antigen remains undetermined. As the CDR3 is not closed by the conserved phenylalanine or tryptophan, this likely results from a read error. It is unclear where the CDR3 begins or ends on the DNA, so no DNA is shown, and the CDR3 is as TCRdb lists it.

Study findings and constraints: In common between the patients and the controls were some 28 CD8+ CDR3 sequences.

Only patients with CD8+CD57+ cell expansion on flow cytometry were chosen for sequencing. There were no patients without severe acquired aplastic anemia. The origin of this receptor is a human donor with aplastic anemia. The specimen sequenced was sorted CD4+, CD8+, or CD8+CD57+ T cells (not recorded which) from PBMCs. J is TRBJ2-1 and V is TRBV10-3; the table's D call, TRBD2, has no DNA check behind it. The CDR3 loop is CAISAGPVTSGSTTMSSC.